A single sample is the source of the 13 T cell receptor beta chains below, sequenced in a study of patients and donors after allogeneic stem cell transplantation. TCRdb re-called the RT-PCR reads with MiXCR, one entry per CDR3 protein. The sample yields 900,000 to 1,000,000 distinct CDR3 sequences, roughly 18% seen once. The sample comprised blood, either unsorted or a sorted T cell fraction (not recorded which). The source of these receptors is a human donor who was either an allogeneic HSCT recipient or a stem cell or donor lymphocyte infusion donor (not recorded which). It is not recorded whose cells these are; they may come from a transplant donor.

This clonotype was counted ten times or more. The chain employs TRBV6-5 and TRBJ2-1; no definite D call. The CDR3 sequence is 13 residues long. Trimming removed 4 bases from V and 4 bases from J, with 8 bases in between. Germline V gene data show CDR1 as MNHEY and CDR2 as SVGAGI. CDR3 DNA: TGTGCCAGCAGTTCTTTCGGGTACAATGAGCAGTTCTTC. Amino acids: CASSSFGYNEQFF.

This clonotype was picked up a small number of times. V gene TRBV5-1 combines with J gene TRBJ2-7; unclear D gene. Germline V gene lookup returns CDR1 SGHRS and CDR2 YFSETQ. The CDR3 spans 15 residues. V was trimmed by 0 bases and J by 1 base, leaving 11 bases between them. CDR3 sequence reads: CASSLEAVASYEQYF. CDR3 DNA sequence: TGCGCCAGCAGCTTGGAGGCAGTTGCATCCTACGAGCAGTACTTC.

This clonotype was seen many times. The rearrangement uses TRBV12-3 or TRBV12-4 and TRBJ2-1, with 11 nucleotides matching TRBD2. This CDR3 region has 16 residues. V lost 2 bases to trimming and J lost 8 bases; unmatched junction nucleotides: 8. The CDR3 sequence: CASSLLILAGGDEQFF. The CDR3 DNA is TGTGCCAGCAGTTTACTCATTCTAGCGGGAGGCGATGAGCAGTTCTTC.

This clonotype appeared many times. The chain is built from TRBV10-3 and TRBJ2-5; the D gene is possibly TRBD2 (5 bases). The CDR3 extends over 13 amino acids. V was pared by 6 bases and J by 3 bases, with 11 bases between. CDR1 and CDR2 from the germline V gene are ENHRY and SYGVKD. The CDR3 coding sequence is TGTGCCATCAGGGGTGGGGAGAAAGAGACCCAGTACTTC. It encodes CAIRGGEKETQYF.

The chain has TRBV25-1 and TRBJ2-1, with TRBD1 matching over 7 bases. The CDR3 runs to 15 residues. V was pared by 2 bases and J by 5 bases, with 6 bases of the junction left unmatched. Germline lookup yields CDR1 MGHDK and CDR2 SYGVNS. The CDR3 protein is CASSELVGQHNEQFF. The CDR3 bases are TGTGCCAGCAGTGAACTTGTGGGACAGCACAATGAGCAGTTCTTC.

This clonotype has only a few counts. The genes are TRBV7-2 and TRBJ2-5, with 9 bases that match TRBD2. V lost 4 bases, J lost 5 bases, and 5 bases stayed unmatched. The germline V gene encodes CDR1 SGHTA and CDR2 FQGNSA. The CDR3 contains 14 residues. The CDR3 coding sequence is TGTGCCAGCAGCTACCGGACTAGCGCGGAGACCCAGTACTTC. This codes for CASSYRTSAETQYF. Drawing the rest from reference TRBV7-2 and TRBJ2-5, the complete variable domain is GAGVSQSPSNKVTEKGKDVELRCDPISGHTALYWYRQSLGQGLEFLIYFQGNSAPDKSGLPSDRFSAERTGGSVSTLTIQRTQQEDSAVYLCASSYRTSAETQYFGPGTRLLVL.

This chain links TRBV18 with TRBJ1-2; possible D gene TRBD1, 5 bases. Germline V CDR1 and CDR2: KGHSH, LQKENI. Between the trimmed V and J ends, which lost 5 bases and 2 bases, there was a span of 12 bases. The CDR3 extends over 14 amino acids. CDR3 residues: CASSEGRPNYGYTF. The DNA of the CDR3 is TGTGCCAGCTCAGAGGGACGGCCGAACTATGGCTACACCTTC.

The chain has TRBV5-1 and TRBJ2-7; 7 positions agree with TRBD2. J was trimmed by 3 bases and V by 3 bases; bases with no gene match: 9. The CDR3 loop spans 15 amino acids. Germline V gives CDR1 SGHRS, CDR2 YFSETQ. The CDR3 bases are TGCGCCAGCAGCTCTACGGGGGGAGTCAGCTACGAGCAGTACTTC. Protein product: CASSSTGGVSYEQYF.

This clonotype came up once. Since no conserved phenylalanine or tryptophan closes the CDR3, a read error is the likely cause. The chain uses TRBV5-1 and TRBJ2-5; the D is unclear. Germline V gives CDR1 SGHRS, CDR2 YFSETQ. The CDR3 sequence is 11 residues long. V lost 1 base and J 5 bases, leaving 3 bases between the germline ends. CDR3 sequence reads: CASSLSETQYV. The CDR3, as DNA: TGCGCCAGCAGCTTGAGTGAGACCCAGTACGTC.

This clonotype was counted only a few times. The chain recombines TRBV30 with TRBJ2-1; a possible D gene is TRBD1 (6 bases). From germline, CDR1 is GTSNPN and CDR2 SVGIG (reference sequence). V was trimmed by 4 bases and J by 5 bases, leaving 18 bases between them. There are 15 residues in the CDR3. The CDR3 nucleotides read TGTGCCTGGACCGATTTCAGGACAGTGGACAATGAGCAGTTCTTC. The encoded protein is CAWTDFRTVDNEQFF.

The table lists this clonotype with a few counts. This chain uses TRBV7-8 with TRBJ2-1; D unclear. Trimming left V 0 bases short and J 0 bases short, with 9 bases between. Germline CDR1 SGHVS, CDR2 FQNEAQ. This CDR3 contains 16 residues. CDR3 DNA: TGTGCCAGCAGCTTAGCGCCACGAGGCTCCTACAATGAGCAGTTCTTC. Its protein is CASSLAPRGSYNEQFF.

This clonotype showed up just a few times. The chain carries TRBV24-1 and TRBJ2-2, with 7 bases identical to TRBD1. This CDR3 is built from 16 residues. Unmatched junction bases numbered 9, after V lost 4 bases and J lost 5 bases. CDR1 is KGHDR and CDR2 is SFDVKD in the germline V gene. CDR3 region: CATSEPRQGPTGELFF. Here the CDR3 DNA reads TGTGCCACCAGTGAGCCTCGACAGGGACCAACCGGGGAGCTGTTTTTT.

This chain uses TRBV12-3 or TRBV12-4 with TRBJ2-5; tentative D call: TRBD1 (5 bases). Trimming shortened V by 7 bases and J by 5 bases, and 17 bases separated the two germline ends. The CDR3 is 14 amino acids. This chain's CDR3 is CASTKDTRLETQYF. Here the CDR3 DNA reads TGTGCCAGCACCAAGGACACTCGATTGGAGACCCAGTACTTC.